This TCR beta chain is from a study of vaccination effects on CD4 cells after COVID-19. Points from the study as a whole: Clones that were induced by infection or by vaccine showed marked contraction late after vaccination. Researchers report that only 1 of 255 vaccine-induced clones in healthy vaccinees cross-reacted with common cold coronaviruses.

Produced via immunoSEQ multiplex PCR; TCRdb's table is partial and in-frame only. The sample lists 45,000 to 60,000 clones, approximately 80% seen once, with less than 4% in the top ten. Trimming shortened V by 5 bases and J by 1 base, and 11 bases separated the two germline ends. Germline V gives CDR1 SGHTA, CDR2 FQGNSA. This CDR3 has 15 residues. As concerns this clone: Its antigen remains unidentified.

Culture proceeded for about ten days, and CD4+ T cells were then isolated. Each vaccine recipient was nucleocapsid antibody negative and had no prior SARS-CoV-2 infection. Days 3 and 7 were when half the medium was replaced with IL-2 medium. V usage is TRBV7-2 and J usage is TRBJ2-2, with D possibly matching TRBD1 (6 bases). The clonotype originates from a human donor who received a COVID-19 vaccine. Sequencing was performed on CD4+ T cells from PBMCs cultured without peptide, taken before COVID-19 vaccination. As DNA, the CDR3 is TGTGCCAGCAGCAGGGGACATTTGAACACCGGGGAGCTGTTTTTT. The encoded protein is CASSRGHLNTGELFF. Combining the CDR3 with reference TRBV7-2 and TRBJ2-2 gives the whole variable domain GAGVSQSPSNKVTEKGKDVELRCDPISGHTALYWYRQSLGQGLEFLIYFQGNSAPDKSGLPSDRFSAERTGGSVSTLTIQRTQQEDSAVYLCASSRGHLNTGELFFGEGSRLTVL.